These T cell receptor beta chains were read from a single sample in a study of cytomegalovirus exposure and HLA in healthy donors. Sequenced by immunoSEQ multiplex PCR; TCRdb stores in-frame clones only, minus some. The data show about 94,000 clones, with over 65% seen just once and more than 0.6% held by the top ten. The specimen sequenced was PBMCs. Receptors were obtained from a woman aged 60 to 75 in good health and CMV-seronegative. The CDR3 runs from the conserved cysteine through the conserved F or W.

v_gene,j_gene,CDR3aa
TRBV5-6,TRBJ2-7,CASRMVGGLTYEQYF
TRBV7-9,TRBJ2-5,CASSPGQGAQETQYF
TRBV14,TRBJ2-7,CASSQLGQGRWQYF
TRBV28,TRBJ2-5,CATTGGGPGTQYF
TRBV6-5,TRBJ1-2,CASSYSGQLGYTF
TRBV19,TRBJ1-1,CASTDRGTWNTEAFF
TRBV5-6,TRBJ1-2,CASSYGTGSGYTF
TRBV10-3,TRBJ2-7,CAISEAGQKYEQYF
TRBV7-2,TRBJ1-2,CASSLVEGRKGYTF
TRBV9,TRBJ1-5,CASSFSGEGAQPQHF
TRBV9,TRBJ2-5,CASSVAAGGLETQYF
TRBV25-1,TRBJ2-7,CASSVSGSLSYEQYF
TRBV9,TRBJ1-2,CASSVGLSGDNIYGYTF
TRBV5-1,TRBJ2-7,CASSLGLGTRTYEQYF
TRBV10-2,TRBJ2-7,CASSKTGGAYEQYF
TRBV6-1,TRBJ2-1,CASSPSGSWNEQFF
TRBV9,TRBJ1-1,CASSLSGNTEAFF
TRBV29-1,TRBJ1-2,CSVFTGALGYTF
TRBV5-4,TRBJ2-2,CASSLGRAGELFF
TRBV19,TRBJ2-2,CASTSYGELFF
TRBV9,TRBJ2-3,CASSPWTINWGDTQYF
TRBV15,TRBJ2-1,CATSRDGRTGTYNEQFF
TRBV4-3,TRBJ1-2,CASSPSTRGEPILGGYTF
TRBV7-9,TRBJ1-2,CASSFWAGTGNNYGYTF
TRBV10-3,TRBJ1-1,CAISASTGGGTEAFF
TRBV2,TRBJ1-4,CASGMTGEKLFF
TRBV15,TRBJ1-5,CATGRGPYSNQPQHF
TRBV19,TRBJ1-5,CASSITSTGIQPQHF
TRBV5-4,TRBJ1-1,CASSLFRVMNTEAFF
TRBV19,TRBJ1-1,CASINRGANTEAFF
TRBV5-1,TRBJ2-3,CASSSQGDTDTQYF
TRBV2,TRBJ2-7,CASRRQGWGSYEQYF
TRBV28,TRBJ2-1,CASSPDNEQFF
TRBV29-1,TRBJ2-2,CSVEDQASGGTRTGELFF
TRBV7-6,TRBJ2-2,CASSLRRSSGTSQNTGELFF
TRBV29-1,TRBJ1-4,CSVEIIGATNEKLFF
TRBV4-1,TRBJ1-5,CASSQGLYSNQPQHF
TRBV28,TRBJ2-6,CASRASGQGSGANVLTF
TRBV13,TRBJ1-1,CASSFSEVNTEAFF
TRBV6-5,TRBJ1-3,CASSPVVSGNTIYF
TRBV19,TRBJ1-3,CASTKDRGYGNTIYF
TRBV4-3,TRBJ2-7,CASSQEAVTVAHSYEQYF
TRBV5-1,TRBJ2-3,CASRGAPTDTQYF
TRBV5-1,TRBJ1-2,CASSLARDSNYGYTF
TRBV10-3,TRBJ1-1,CAISSGGPPEAFF
TRBV2,TRBJ1-5,CASSLDGNQPQHF
TRBV7-9,TRBJ2-7,CASSSRRLAGGDEQYF
TRBV29-1,TRBJ2-7,CSVGESSYEQYF
TRBV4-3,NA,CASSQALDRGYGAYEQYF
TRBV7-9,TRBJ2-3,CASSLEGQGRDTQYF
TRBV27,TRBJ2-7,CASSPTGEHEQYF
TRBV7-8,TRBJ1-4,CASSLPGINEKLFF
TRBV28,TRBJ2-7,CASLAVRPSYEQYF
TRBV28,TRBJ1-4,CASRTGSANEKLFF
TRBV7-7,TRBJ2-7,CASSPSRDSSYEQYF
TRBV9,TRBJ2-1,CASNGGGNEQFF
TRBV5-1,TRBJ2-7,CASSEDLGGYEQYF
TRBV10-3,TRBJ2-5,CAISVKAQETQYF
TRBV7-2,TRBJ2-1,CASSVPGGHNEQFF
TRBV19,TRBJ1-1,CASSIRTQVPGNTEAFF